The 14 T cell receptor beta chains presented below share a single source sample, sequenced in a study of control samples from healthy donors and cancer patients. Sequenced by immunoSEQ multiplex PCR; TCRdb stores in-frame clones only, minus some. The sample lists about 82,000 clones, about 93% occurring once. The sequenced sample was blood. The origin of the receptors is a woman between 18 and 29 years old in good health.

This chain links TRBV19 with TRBJ2-2; 8 bases match TRBD2. Trimming took 6 bases from V and 4 from J; bases not matched to a gene: 1. Germline assignment: CDR1 LNHDA and CDR2 SQIVND (reference sequence). The CDR3 is made up of 13 amino acids. CDR3 sequence reads: CASRLAATGELFF. The CDR3 coding sequence is TGTGCCAGTAGACTAGCGGCCACCGGGGAGCTGTTTTTT.

This clone was seen just once. The gene calls are TRBV6-9 and TRBJ2-1, with 12 nucleotides matching TRBD2. The germline gives CDR1 MNHGY, CDR2 SVAAGI. CDR3 length: 20 amino acids. V gave up 4 bases and J gave up 5 bases; unmatched junction bases: 18. Here the CDR3 DNA reads TGTGCCAGCAGTTGCACTAGCGGGAGGTCTAGTAGTGCTCGGGACAATGAGCAGTTCTTC. This encodes CASSCTSGRSSSARDNEQFF.

This chain connects TRBV19 to TRBJ2-7; either TRBD1 or TRBD2 may fit D (5 bases each). The germline V gene encodes CDR1 LNHDA and CDR2 SQIVND (reference sequence). Trimming shortened V by 9 bases and J by 2 bases, and 14 bases separated the two germline ends. This CDR3 has 13 residues. The CDR3 bases are TGTGCCAGCAAAGGGGACGGGACCTACGAGCAGTACTTC. Translating gives CASKGDGTYEQYF.

The V call is TRBV15, the J call TRBJ2-7; possibly TRBD1 for D (6 bases). V gave up 0 bases and J gave up 12 bases, with 21 bases separating them. The CDR3 runs to 15 residues. Germline CDR1 LNHNV, CDR2 YYDKDF (reference sequence). The chain's CDR3 is CATSRDRQGIGVPYF. In DNA, the CDR3 is TGTGCCACCAGCAGAGACCGTCAGGGGATCGGGGTACCGTACTTC.

The chain has TRBV6-1 and TRBJ1-3; D call uncertain. Germline V lookup: CDR1 MNHNS, CDR2 SASEGT. V was pared by 2 bases and J by 2 bases, with 4 bases between. CDR3 length: 13 residues. Written as DNA, the CDR3 is TGTGCCAGCAGTGAAAAGGCTGGAAACACCATATATTTT. Translation: CASSEKAGNTIYF.

This sequence joins TRBV5-1 and TRBJ2-1; 9 bases are a match to TRBD2. CDR1 and CDR2 (germline): SGHRS, YFSETQ. J lost 2 bases, V lost 4 bases, and 4 bases had no gene match. The CDR3 consists of 15 residues. The CDR3 loop reads CASSGAGGTYNEQFF. In nucleotides, the CDR3 is TGCGCCAGCAGCGGAGCGGGAGGTACCTACAATGAGCAGTTCTTC. The variable domain in full, with the rest retrieved from reference TRBV5-1 and TRBJ2-1, is KAGVTQTPRYLIKTRGQQVTLSCSPISGHRSVSWYQQTPGQGLQFLFEYFSETQRNKGNFPGRFSGRQFSNSRSEMNVSTLELGDSALYLCASSGAGGTYNEQFFGPGTRLTVL.

This clone was recorded once. The CDR3 region is CASSLFLRFPYEQYF. The CDR3 region has the DNA TGTGCCAGCAGTTTATTTTTGCGTTTCCCCTACGAGCAGTACTTC. The chain uses TRBV27 and TRBJ2-7; D is unresolved. The V gene's germline CDR1 is MNHEY and CDR2 SMNVEV (reference sequence). This CDR3 is built from 15 residues. Between the trimmed V and J ends, which lost 1 base and 2 bases, there was a span of 12 bases.

The chain employs TRBV5-4 and TRBJ2-5; 9 bases line up with TRBD1. Germline V lookup: CDR1 SGHNT, CDR2 YYREEE (reference sequence). V was clipped by 0 bases and J by 1 base; unmatched bases: 1. The CDR3 spans 15 residues. CDR3 bases: TGTGCCAGCAGCTTGGTGGGACAGGGCCAAGAGACCCAGTACTTC. It specifies CASSLVGQGQETQYF.

This clone was counted once. The chain links TRBV13 to TRBJ2-5; TRBD2 matches at 7 bases. V trimming: 2 bases; J trimming: 2 bases; junction bases outside the gene matches: 11. Germline V gene data show CDR1 as PRHDT and CDR2 as FYEKMQ (reference sequence). The CDR3 is 17 amino acids. This CDR3 is CASSLSGWGGGQETQYF. In nucleotides, the CDR3 is TGTGCCAGCAGCTTATCCGGCTGGGGGGGTGGACAAGAGACCCAGTACTTC.

J is TRBJ1-1 and V is TRBV5-1; 9 nucleotides line up with TRBD1. In germline, CDR1 is SGHRS, CDR2 YFSETQ. CDR3 length: 15 amino acids. V lost 3 bases and J lost 5; bases outside the gene matches: 8. CDR3 residues: CASSWGQGVNTEAFF. The CDR3 DNA reads TGCGCCAGCAGCTGGGGACAGGGAGTTAATACTGAAGCTTTCTTT.

J is TRBJ1-2 and V is TRBV7-9; D is possibly TRBD1 (5 bases). The germline V gene has CDR1 SEHNR and CDR2 FQNEAQ (reference sequence). This CDR3 is built from 15 residues. The V and J ends lost 5 bases and 5 bases respectively, with 18 bases between them. The CDR3 DNA is TGTGCCAGCAGCCCCGGACAACCCGGGGGGTATGGCTACACCTTC. As protein: CASSPGQPGGYGYTF. Variable domain in full (rest from reference TRBV7-9 and TRBJ1-2): DTGVSQNPRHKITKRGQNVTFRCDPISEHNRLYWYRQTLGQGPEFLTYFQNEAQLEKSRLLSDRFSAERPKGSFSTLEIQRTEQGDSAMYLCASSPGQPGGYGYTFGSGTRLTVV.

The genes are TRBV28 and TRBJ2-1, with D tentatively TRBD1 (7 bases). The germline gives CDR1 MDHEN, CDR2 SYDVKM. CDR3 length equals 15 residues. Trimming took 6 bases from V and 6 from J, leaving 18 bases between them. The CDR3 nucleotides are TGTGCCAGCAGCCGGTTGCAGGGGGACTTCAATGAGCAGTTCTTC. Its protein is CASSRLQGDFNEQFF.

V gene TRBV2 combines with J gene TRBJ2-2; TRBD1 matches 7 bases. The CDR3 covers 17 residues. Germline CDR1 is SNHLY and CDR2 is FYNNEI. The V and J ends lost 7 bases and 4 bases, in that order; junction bases with no gene match: 15. The CDR3 nucleotides are TGTGCCAGCAAGGGGGCTGGTGGCAGACATCGCACCGGGGAGCTGTTTTTT. It is translated as CASKGAGGRHRTGELFF. Combining the CDR3 with reference TRBV2 and TRBJ2-2 gives the whole variable domain EPEVTQTPSHQVTQMGQEVILRCVPISNHLYFYWYRQILGQKVEFLVSFYNNEISEKSEIFDDQFSVERPDGSNFTLKIRSTKLEDSAMYFCASKGAGGRHRTGELFFGEGSRLTVL.

This chain links TRBV6-6 with TRBJ1-5, with D uncertain. Trimming took off 0 bases at V and 4 bases at J, with 10 bases between the two ends. This CDR3 is 15 amino acids long. Germline CDR1 reads MNHNY; CDR2 reads SVGAGI (reference sequence). CDR3 residues: CASSYSETRNQPQHF. Here the CDR3 DNA reads TGTGCCAGCAGTTACTCCGAGACAAGGAATCAGCCCCAGCATTTT.